The 26 T cell receptor beta chains reported below all come from one sample, sequenced in a study of blood T cell repertoires in COVID-19. Using immunoSEQ multiplex PCR, the repertoire was profiled, and TCRdb retains in-frame clones only, with some absent. This sample yields some 370,000 clones, of which around 86% are seen a single time; about 5% belongs to the top ten. The sequencing input was PBMCs or T cells enriched from blood (not recorded which). These receptors all stem from a woman between 45 and 60 years old who had recovered from COVID-19.

DNA of the CDR3: TGTGCCAGCACCCCGGGGGCAGGGTGGCAGCCCCAGCATTTT. It yields the protein CASTPGAGWQPQHF. The chain joins TRBV6-2 or TRBV6-3 to TRBJ1-5; D is perhaps TRBD1 (6 bases). Trimming stripped 7 bases from V and 7 bases from J, with 17 bases between. The CDR3 covers 14 residues. CDR1 and CDR2 from the germline V gene are MNHEY and SVGEGT.

The chain combines TRBV7-8 with TRBJ1-5, with D perhaps matching TRBD1 (6 bases). This CDR3 has 17 amino acids. Germline assignment: CDR1 SGHVS and CDR2 FQNEAQ. V gave up 4 bases and J gave up 3 bases, with 19 bases separating them. The CDR3 loop is CASSYGTNLWSNQPQHF. In nucleotides, the CDR3 is TGTGCCAGCAGCTACGGGACAAATCTGTGGTCCAATCAGCCCCAGCATTTT.

As to this clone: The sample contains more than one DNA sequence encoding this CDR3. The CDR3 DNA follows: TGTGCCAGCAGGGCCAGCTATGGCTACACCTTC. Its translation is CASRASYGYTF. This chain uses TRBV6-5 with TRBJ1-2; D call uncertain. V was pared by 6 bases and J by 4 bases, with 6 bases between. This CDR3 is built from 11 residues. Per germline, CDR1 MNHEY and CDR2 SVGAGI.

This chain connects TRBV5-1 to TRBJ2-1; D may be TRBD2 (6 bases). The germline V gene encodes CDR1 SGHRS and CDR2 YFSETQ. Trimming took 0 bases from V and 8 from J, leaving 18 bases between them. The CDR3 totals 16 residues. Written as DNA, the CDR3 is TGCGCCAGCAGCTTGGCCGGGACGGGAGCTGTGGATGAGCAGTTCTTC. Its protein is CASSLAGTGAVDEQFF.

The chain links TRBV28 to TRBJ1-2, with D perhaps matching TRBD1 (5 bases). Trimming removed 5 bases at V and 3 bases at J, with 7 bases between. This CDR3 contains 12 residues. Looked up from germline, CDR1 is MDHEN and CDR2 is SYDVKM. This CDR3 is CASSEQDYGYTF. CDR3 DNA sequence: TGTGCCAGCAGTGAACAGGACTATGGCTACACCTTC.

This chain links TRBV4-2 with TRBJ2-2; no firm D call. Trimming removed 4 bases from V and 0 bases from J, with 15 bases in between. Looked up from germline, CDR1 is LGHNA and CDR2 is YNFKEQ. The CDR3 loop spans 17 amino acids. In nucleotides, the CDR3 is TGTGCCAGCAGCCCCCAAGCGAGAACCTCGAACACCGGGGAGCTGTTTTTT. This codes for CASSPQARTSNTGELFF.

The chain recombines TRBV6-5 with TRBJ1-1, with 7 bases matching TRBD1. Germline CDR1 is MNHEY and CDR2 is SVGAGI. J was trimmed by 5 bases and V by 8 bases; bases with no gene match: 8. This CDR3 is built from 13 residues. CDR3 DNA sequence: TGTGCCAGCGGAAGACAGGGAGGAACTGAAGCTTTCTTT. Translated: CASGRQGGTEAFF.

This chain links TRBV6-5 with TRBJ2-5; 9 positions agree with TRBD2. The junction had 4 bases not matched to a gene; V was cut back by 0 bases and J by 2 bases. The CDR3 runs 16 residues. Germline V gene lookup returns CDR1 MNHEY and CDR2 SVGAGI. CDR3 protein: CASSYSTAGGQETQYF. In DNA, the CDR3 is TGTGCCAGCAGTTACTCCACCGCGGGGGGGCAAGAGACCCAGTACTTC.

A single count supports this clone. The rearrangement links TRBV2 to TRBJ2-3, with 7 bases that match TRBD2. The V segment lost 7 bases and the J segment 8 bases; nucleotides outside the gene matches: 6. The CDR3 totals 12 residues. The germline gives CDR1 SNHLY, CDR2 FYNNEI. The CDR3 DNA is TGTGCCAGCACCCCGTGGGGGGGTACGCAGTATTTT. Translated, it gives CASTPWGGTQYF.

V usage is TRBV27 and J usage is TRBJ1-2; TRBD1 matches at 7 bases. J lost 4 bases, V lost 5 bases, and 4 bases had no gene match. The CDR3 has 13 amino acids. The germline gives CDR1 MNHEY, CDR2 SMNVEV (reference sequence). In DNA form, the CDR3 reads TGTGCCAGCAGTCGGGACAGATCCTATGGCTACACCTTC. Translated: CASSRDRSYGYTF.

This clone was seen a single time. V usage is TRBV19 and J usage is TRBJ1-5; D unclear. The germline V gene encodes CDR1 LNHDA and CDR2 SQIVND (reference sequence). There are 16 residues in the CDR3. Trimming took 3 bases from V and 1 from J, leaving 13 bases between them. The CDR3 nucleotides are TGTGCCAGTAGTATTTTCCGGTTAGAGAGCAATCAGCCCCAGCATTTT. Its protein is CASSIFRLESNQPQHF.

This clone was seen a single time. The chain recombines TRBV5-6 with TRBJ1-1; the match to TRBD1 covers 7 bases. From germline, CDR1 is SGHDT and CDR2 YYEEEE. V lost 3 bases to trimming and J lost 4 bases; unmatched junction nucleotides: 6. The CDR3 is 14 amino acids. The CDR3 sequence: CASSYRQGATEAFF. Written as DNA, the CDR3 is TGTGCCAGCAGCTACCGACAGGGAGCCACTGAAGCTTTCTTT.

This clone appeared a single time. The V and J genes are TRBV3-1 (or the pseudogene TRBV3-2) and TRBJ2-2, with TRBD1 identical over 8 bases. J lost 4 bases, V lost 0 bases, and 22 bases had no gene match. Germline V CDR1 and CDR2: LGHDT, YNNKEL (reference sequence). CDR3 length: 22 residues. The CDR3 DNA reads as TGTGCCAGCAGCCAAGATCCGGTGCAGGACAGGGAGAGCCCCGAGGGCACCGGGGAGCTGTTTTTT. It encodes CASSQDPVQDRESPEGTGELFF.

This clone has a single count. The V gene is TRBV18, the J gene TRBJ2-3, with a weak D call TRBD2 (6 bases). Germline assignment: CDR1 KGHSH and CDR2 LQKENI. Trimming stripped 6 bases from V and 4 bases from J, with 8 bases between. The CDR3 is made up of 12 amino acids. CDR3 DNA sequence: TGTGCCAGCTCCGTAGCGGCAGATACGCAGTATTTT. Amino acid sequence: CASSVAADTQYF. Filled out from reference TRBV18 and TRBJ2-3, the complete variable domain reads NAGVMQNPRHLVRRRGQEARLRCSPMKGHSHVYWYRQLPEEGLKFMVYLQKENIIDESGMPKERFSAEFPKEGPSILRIQQVVRGDSAAYFCASSVAADTQYFGPGTRLTVL.

The V call is TRBV11-3, the J call TRBJ1-3; no firm D call. CDR1 and CDR2 (germline): SGHNT, YENEEA. This CDR3 region has 16 residues. The ends were cut back, 3 bases at V and 2 bases at J, with 14 bases in the middle. CDR3 protein: CASSFSGRIPGNTIYF. CDR3 DNA sequence: TGTGCCAGCAGCTTTAGTGGCAGGATTCCTGGAAACACCATATATTTT. The full variable domain, its missing parts supplied by reference TRBV11-3 and TRBJ1-3, is EAGVVQSPRYKIIEKKQPVAFWCNPISGHNTLYWYLQNLGQGPELLIRYENEEAVDDSQLPKDRFSAERLKGVDSTLKIQPAELGDSAVYLCASSFSGRIPGNTIYFGEGSWLTVV.

V is TRBV29-1 and J is TRBJ1-1, with 7 bases that match TRBD1. CDR1 and CDR2 (germline): SQVTM, ANQGSEA. The CDR3 runs 12 residues. With V trimmed by 8 bases and J by 5 bases, 8 bases remained unmatched. The CDR3 spells CSSRTGQTEAFF. CDR3 DNA sequence: TGCAGCTCGCGGACAGGCCAGACTGAAGCTTTCTTT.

The chain employs TRBV7-9 and TRBJ2-1; D might be TRBD1 (5 bases). The CDR3 is 16 residues long. Trimming pared 6 bases from V and 9 bases from J, leaving 24 bases between. The germline V gene encodes CDR1 SEHNR and CDR2 FQNEAQ (reference sequence). In nucleotides, the CDR3 is TGTGCCAGCAGTCCAGAAGCAGGGATACCGATAAGTGAGCAGTTCTTC. Protein sequence: CASSPEAGIPISEQFF.

This sequence joins TRBV15 and TRBJ2-7, with 8 nucleotides matching TRBD2. CDR1 LNHNV and CDR2 YYDKDF come from the germline V gene (reference sequence). This CDR3 region has 14 residues. After removal of 3 bases from V and 4 bases from J, the junction contained 5 bases not matched to a gene. Written as DNA, the CDR3 is TGTGCCACCAGCAGCCCGAGCGGGGGTTACGAGCAGTACTTC. Translated: CATSSPSGGYEQYF.

This rearrangement joins TRBV15 to TRBJ2-1, with D perhaps matching TRBD2 (6 bases). The CDR3 has 14 amino acids. Germline-derived CDR1 and CDR2 are LNHNV and YYDKDF (reference sequence). V was clipped by 5 bases and J by 3 bases, with 11 bases between them. CDR3 nucleotide sequence: TGTGCCACCAGCTCCGGGACTGACTACAATGAGCAGTTCTTC. Protein product: CATSSGTDYNEQFF.

The rearrangement joins TRBV29-1 to TRBJ1-1; 8 nucleotides align to TRBD1. The CDR3 is 15 amino acids. CDR1 and CDR2 (germline): SQVTM, ANQGSEA. V dropped 7 bases and J dropped 0; count of bases not matched to a gene: 10. The CDR3 nucleotides read TGCAGCGGGATCGGACAGGGCTCTATGAACACTGAAGCTTTCTTT. This translates into CSGIGQGSMNTEAFF.

This chain uses TRBV5-8 with TRBJ1-1, with D tentatively TRBD1 (5 bases). This CDR3 comprises 12 residues. The germline CDR1 and CDR2 sequences are SGHTS and YDEGEE. V was shortened by 4 bases and J by 11 bases, with 15 bases between the two germline ends. CDR3 DNA: TGTGCCAGCAGCCCAGGGAAAGGTTTGGCTTTCTTT. Its protein product is CASSPGKGLAFF.

The chain combines TRBV20-1 with TRBJ2-1; no firm D call. The CDR3 has 11 amino acids. The germline V gene encodes CDR1 DFQATT and CDR2 SNEGSKA (reference sequence). Trimming shortened V by 3 bases and J by 7 bases, and 7 bases separated the two germline ends. The CDR3: CSARSRNEQFF. In nucleotides, the CDR3 is TGCAGTGCTAGGAGTCGGAATGAGCAGTTCTTC.

This chain joins TRBV29-1 and TRBJ2-2, with a possible D match to TRBD1 (5 bases). The CDR3 loop spans 14 amino acids. Germline V gene sequence: CDR1 SQVTM, CDR2 ANQGSEA. Trimming took off 6 bases at V and 0 bases at J, with 11 bases between the two ends. The DNA for the CDR3 is TGCAGCGTATACTTACAGGCGAACACCGGGGAGCTGTTTTTT. Translation: CSVYLQANTGELFF.

The chain recombines TRBV7-3 with TRBJ2-5, with 9 bases fitting TRBD1. V trimming: 4 bases; J trimming: 6 bases; junction bases outside the gene matches: 6. This CDR3 region has 14 residues. Germline V gene sequence: CDR1 SGHTA, CDR2 FQGTGA. The CDR3 region is CASSSTGGAKTQYF. CDR3 coding DNA: TGTGCCAGCAGCTCGACAGGGGGTGCGAAGACCCAGTACTTC.

The genes are TRBV30 and TRBJ2-7; maybe TRBD1 (5 bases). Germline V gives CDR1 GTSNPN, CDR2 SVGIG (reference sequence). V dropped 0 bases and J dropped 1 base, with 7 bases sitting between them. This CDR3 is built from 13 residues. CDR3: CAWSVHRSYEQYF. CDR3 nucleotide sequence: TGTGCCTGGAGTGTACACAGGTCCTACGAGCAGTACTTC.

The V and J genes are TRBV18 and TRBJ2-1; maybe TRBD2 (7 bases). Per the germline V gene, CDR1 is KGHSH and CDR2 is LQKENI. This CDR3 is 16 amino acids long. The V end lost 8 bases, the J end lost 0 bases, and 17 bases lay between the germline ends. The CDR3 reads CASTPRGGFSYNEQFF. CDR3 sequence (DNA): TGTGCCAGCACCCCCCGCGGGGGCTTCTCCTACAATGAGCAGTTCTTC.